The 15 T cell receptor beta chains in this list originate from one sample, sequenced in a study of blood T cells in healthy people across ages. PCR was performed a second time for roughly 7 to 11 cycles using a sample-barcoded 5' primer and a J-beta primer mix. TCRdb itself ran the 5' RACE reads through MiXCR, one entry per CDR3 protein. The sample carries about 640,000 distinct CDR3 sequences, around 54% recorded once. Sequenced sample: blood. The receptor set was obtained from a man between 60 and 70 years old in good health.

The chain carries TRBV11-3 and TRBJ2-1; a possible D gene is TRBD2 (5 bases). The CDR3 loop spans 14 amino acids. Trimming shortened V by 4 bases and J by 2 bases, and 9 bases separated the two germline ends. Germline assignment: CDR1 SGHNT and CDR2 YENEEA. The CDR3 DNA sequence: TGTGCCAGCAGCTCCGGCGGGCCCTACAATGAGCAGTTCTTC. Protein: CASSSGGPYNEQFF.

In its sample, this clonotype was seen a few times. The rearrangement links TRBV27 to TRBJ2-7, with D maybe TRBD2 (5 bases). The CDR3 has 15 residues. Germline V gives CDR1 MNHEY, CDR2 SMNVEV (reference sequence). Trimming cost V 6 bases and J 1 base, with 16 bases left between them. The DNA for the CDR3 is TGTGCCAGCAGCCTTGACGGGGTTCGGTCCTACGAGCAGTACTTC. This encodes CASSLDGVRSYEQYF.

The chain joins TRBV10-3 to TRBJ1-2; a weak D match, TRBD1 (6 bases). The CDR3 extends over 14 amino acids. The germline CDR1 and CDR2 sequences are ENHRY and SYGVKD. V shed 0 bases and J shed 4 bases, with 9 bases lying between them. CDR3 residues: CAISESGGSYGYTF. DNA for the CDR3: TGTGCCATCAGTGAGTCCGGGGGCAGCTATGGCTACACCTTC.

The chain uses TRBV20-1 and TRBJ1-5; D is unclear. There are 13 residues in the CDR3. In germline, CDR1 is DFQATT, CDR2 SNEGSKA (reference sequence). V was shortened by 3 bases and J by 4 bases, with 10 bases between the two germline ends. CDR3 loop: CSASIGLNQPQHF. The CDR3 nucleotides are TGCAGTGCTAGTATAGGACTAAATCAGCCCCAGCATTTT.

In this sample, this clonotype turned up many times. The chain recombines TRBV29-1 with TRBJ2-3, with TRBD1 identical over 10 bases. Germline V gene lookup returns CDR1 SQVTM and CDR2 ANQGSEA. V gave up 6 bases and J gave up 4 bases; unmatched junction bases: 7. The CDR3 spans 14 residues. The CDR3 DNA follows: TGCAGCGTATGGGACAGGGGCTCTCCAGATACGCAGTATTTT. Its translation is CSVWDRGSPDTQYF.

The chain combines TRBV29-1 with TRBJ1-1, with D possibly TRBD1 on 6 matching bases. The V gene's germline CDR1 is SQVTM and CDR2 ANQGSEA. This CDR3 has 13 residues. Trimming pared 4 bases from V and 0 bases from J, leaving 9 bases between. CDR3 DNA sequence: TGCAGCGTTGCAGGGGAAATGAACACTGAAGCTTTCTTT. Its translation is CSVAGEMNTEAFF.

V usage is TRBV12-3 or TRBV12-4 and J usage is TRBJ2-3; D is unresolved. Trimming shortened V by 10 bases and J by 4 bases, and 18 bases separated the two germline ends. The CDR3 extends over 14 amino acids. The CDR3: CATQARISSDTQYF. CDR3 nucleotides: TGTGCCACGCAAGCCCGGATTAGCTCAGATACGCAGTATTTT.

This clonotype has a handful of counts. CDR3 nucleotides: TGTGCCAGCAGCACGGGACTAGCGGGGGCGCTTAGCACAGATACGCAGTATTTT. Translation: CASSTGLAGALSTDTQYF. The genes are TRBV7-8 and TRBJ2-3, with TRBD2 matching over 14 bases. There are 18 residues in the CDR3. V shed 5 bases and J 0 bases; nucleotides not matched to a gene: 7. Germline V CDR1 and CDR2: SGHVS, FQNEAQ.

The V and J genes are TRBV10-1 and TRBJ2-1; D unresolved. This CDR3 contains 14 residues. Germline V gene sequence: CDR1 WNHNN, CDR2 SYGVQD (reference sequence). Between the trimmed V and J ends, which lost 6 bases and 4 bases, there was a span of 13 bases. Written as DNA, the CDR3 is TGCGCCAGCAGCGCAACCCCATTATACAATGAGCAGTTCTTC. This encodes CASSATPLYNEQFF.

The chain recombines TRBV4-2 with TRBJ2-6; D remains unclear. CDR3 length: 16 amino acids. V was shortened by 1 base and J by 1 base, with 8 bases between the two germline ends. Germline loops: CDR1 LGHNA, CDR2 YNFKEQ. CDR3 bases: TGTGCCAGCAGCCAAGGACCGCAATCTGGGGCCAACGTCCTGACTTTC. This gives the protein CASSQGPQSGANVLTF.

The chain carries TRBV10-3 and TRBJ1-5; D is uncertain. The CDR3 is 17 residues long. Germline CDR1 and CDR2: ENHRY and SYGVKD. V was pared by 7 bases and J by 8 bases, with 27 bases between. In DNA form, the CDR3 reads TGTGCCATCAACCCTCCCCGGGCAGGTCCCTGGAGGGAGCCCCAGCATTTT. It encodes CAINPPRAGPWREPQHF.

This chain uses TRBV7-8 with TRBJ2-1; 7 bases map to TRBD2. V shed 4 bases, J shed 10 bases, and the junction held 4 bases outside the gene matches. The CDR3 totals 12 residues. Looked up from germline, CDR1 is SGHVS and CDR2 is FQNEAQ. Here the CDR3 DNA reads TGTGCCAGCAGCTCCCAAGCGGGAGAGCAGTTCTTC. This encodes CASSSQAGEQFF.

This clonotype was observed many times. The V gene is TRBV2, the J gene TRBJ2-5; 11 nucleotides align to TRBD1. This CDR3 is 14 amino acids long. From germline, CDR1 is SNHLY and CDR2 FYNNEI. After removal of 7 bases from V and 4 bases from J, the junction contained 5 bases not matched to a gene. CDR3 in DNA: TGTGCCAGCACTCTCGGGACAGGGGGAGAGACCCAGTACTTC. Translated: CASTLGTGGETQYF.

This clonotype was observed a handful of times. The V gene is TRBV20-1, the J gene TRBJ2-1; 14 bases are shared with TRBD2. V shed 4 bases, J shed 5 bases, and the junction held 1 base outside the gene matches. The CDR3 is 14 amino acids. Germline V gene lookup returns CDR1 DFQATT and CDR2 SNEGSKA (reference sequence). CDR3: CSAKGLAGDNEQFF. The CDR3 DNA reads TGCAGTGCTAAGGGACTAGCGGGGGACAATGAGCAGTTCTTC.

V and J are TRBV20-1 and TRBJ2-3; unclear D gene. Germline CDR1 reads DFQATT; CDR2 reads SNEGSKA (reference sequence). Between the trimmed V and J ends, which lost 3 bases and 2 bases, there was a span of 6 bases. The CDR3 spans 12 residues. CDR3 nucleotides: TGCAGTGCTAGTGAGGTCACAGATACGCAGTATTTT. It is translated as CSASEVTDTQYF.